This TCR beta chain was observed in a study of blood T cell repertoires in COVID-19. Measured with immunoSEQ multiplex PCR; TCRdb has only the in-frame clones, and not every one. The sample lists a few hundred thousand clones; 82% were seen once. The V and J ends lost 5 bases and 15 bases, in that order; junction bases with no gene match: 20. The CDR3 runs 16 residues. Germline-derived CDR1 and CDR2 are SEHNR and FQNEAQ (reference sequence). Ten or more counts support this clone. Recovered Cohort 3 donors showed two negative PCRs, clearance, or symptom resolution. The V call is TRBV7-9, the J call TRBJ2-1, with TRBD2 matching 9 bases. Sequencing input: PBMCs or T cells enriched from blood (not recorded which). This sequence originates from a woman aged 55-70 years who had recovered from COVID-19. The CDR3 loop reads CASSPGVVAGAIPLFF. Here the CDR3 DNA reads TGTGCCAGCAGCCCAGGGGTGGTAGCGGGGGCCATCCCACTGTTCTTC.